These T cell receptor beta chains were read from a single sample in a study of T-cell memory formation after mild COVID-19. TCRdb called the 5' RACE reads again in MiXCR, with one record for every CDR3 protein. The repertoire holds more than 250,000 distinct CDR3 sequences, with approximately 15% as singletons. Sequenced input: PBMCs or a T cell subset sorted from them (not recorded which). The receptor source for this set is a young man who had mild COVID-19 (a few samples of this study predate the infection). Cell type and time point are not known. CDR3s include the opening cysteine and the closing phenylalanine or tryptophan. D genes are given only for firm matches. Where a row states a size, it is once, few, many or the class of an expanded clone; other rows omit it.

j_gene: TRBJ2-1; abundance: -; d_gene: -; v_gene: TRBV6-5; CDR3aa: CASSTRPSSYNEQFF; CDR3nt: TGTGCCAGCAGTACCCGGCCTAGCTCCTACAATGAGCAGTTCTTC
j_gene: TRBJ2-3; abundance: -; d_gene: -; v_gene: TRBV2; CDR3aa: CASGGGYTDTQYF; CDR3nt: TGTGCCAGCGGCGGGGGCTACACAGATACGCAGTATTTT
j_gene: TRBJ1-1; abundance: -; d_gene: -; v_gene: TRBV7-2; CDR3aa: CASSPRGTGNTEAFF; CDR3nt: TGTGCCAGCAGCCCGCGGGGGACGGGGAACACTGAAGCTTTCTTT
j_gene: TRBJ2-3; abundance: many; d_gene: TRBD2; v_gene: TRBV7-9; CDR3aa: CASSSGLAGTDTQYF; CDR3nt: TGTGCCAGCAGCTCCGGACTAGCGGGCACAGATACGCAGTATTTT
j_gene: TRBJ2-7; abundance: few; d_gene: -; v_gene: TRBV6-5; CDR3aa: CASSYGQYYEQYF; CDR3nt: TGTGCCAGCAGTTACGGACAGTACTACGAGCAGTACTTC
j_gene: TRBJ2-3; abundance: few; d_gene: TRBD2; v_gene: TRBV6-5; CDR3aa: CASSYSPAGGTTDTQYF; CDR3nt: TGTGCCAGCAGTTACTCTCCAGCGGGGGGGACCACAGATACGCAGTATTTT
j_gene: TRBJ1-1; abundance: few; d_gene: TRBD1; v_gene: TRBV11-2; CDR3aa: CASSSGQGRGYTEAFF; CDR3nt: TGTGCCAGCAGCTCGGGACAGGGACGGGGGTACACTGAAGCTTTCTTT
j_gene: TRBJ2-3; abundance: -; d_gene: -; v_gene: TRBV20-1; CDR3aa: CSALKAGDTQYF; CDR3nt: TGCAGTGCCCTAAAGGCGGGAGATACGCAGTATTTT
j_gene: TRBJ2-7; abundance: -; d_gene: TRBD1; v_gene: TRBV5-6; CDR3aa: CASSLVTGGPYEQYF; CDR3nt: TGTGCCAGCAGCTTGGTAACAGGGGGCCCCTACGAGCAGTACTTC
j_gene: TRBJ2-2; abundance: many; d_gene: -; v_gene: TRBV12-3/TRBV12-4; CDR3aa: CASSPEGRGPGELFF; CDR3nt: TGTGCCAGCAGCCCGGAGGGCAGGGGCCCCGGGGAGCTGTTTTTT
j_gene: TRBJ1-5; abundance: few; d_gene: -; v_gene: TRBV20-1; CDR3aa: CSAGPRGDQPQHF; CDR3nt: TGCAGTGCTGGACCCCGGGGGGACCAGCCCCAGCATTTT
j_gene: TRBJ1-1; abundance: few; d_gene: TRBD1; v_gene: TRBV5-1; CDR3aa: CASSPRAGGPTGEAFF; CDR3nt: TGCGCCAGCAGCCCTCGGGCAGGGGGGCCGACGGGTGAAGCTTTCTTT
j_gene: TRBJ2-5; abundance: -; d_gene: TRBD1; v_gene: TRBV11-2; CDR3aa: CASSRRDRGETQYF; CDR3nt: TGTGCCAGCAGCCGACGGGACAGGGGAGAGACCCAGTACTTC
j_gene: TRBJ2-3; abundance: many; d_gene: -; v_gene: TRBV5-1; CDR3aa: CASSLVPSDTQYF; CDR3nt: TGCGCCAGCAGCTTGGTTCCCTCAGATACGCAGTATTTT
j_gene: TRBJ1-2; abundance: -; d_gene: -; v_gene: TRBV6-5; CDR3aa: CASSYSGGLYGYTF; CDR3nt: TGTGCCAGCAGTTACTCCGGCGGACTCTATGGCTACACCTTC
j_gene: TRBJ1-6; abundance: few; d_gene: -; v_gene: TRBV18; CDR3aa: CASSQQLKPLHF; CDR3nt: TGTGCCAGCTCACAACAGCTTAAACCCCTCCACTTT
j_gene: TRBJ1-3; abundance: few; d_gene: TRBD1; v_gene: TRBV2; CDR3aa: CAGRAGTGAGNTIYF; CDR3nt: TGTGCCGGACGAGCCGGGACAGGGGCTGGAAACACCATATATTTT
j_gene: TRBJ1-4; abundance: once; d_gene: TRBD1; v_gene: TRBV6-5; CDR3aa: CASSHGRGRHEKLFF; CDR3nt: TGTGCCAGCAGTCACGGCAGGGGGAGGCATGAAAAACTGTTTTTT
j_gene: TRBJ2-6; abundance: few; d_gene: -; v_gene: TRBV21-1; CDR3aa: CASPLVDRRSGANVLTF; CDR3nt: TGTGCCAGCCCACTCGTTGACAGACGGTCTGGGGCCAACGTCCTGACTTTC
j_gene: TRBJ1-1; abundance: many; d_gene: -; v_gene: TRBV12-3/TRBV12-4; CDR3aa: CASSTTDTNTEAFF; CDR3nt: TGTGCCAGCAGTACTACAGATACTAACACTGAAGCTTTCTTT
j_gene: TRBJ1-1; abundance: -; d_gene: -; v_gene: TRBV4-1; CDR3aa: CASSHPGGMNTEAFF; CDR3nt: TGCGCCAGCAGCCACCCCGGGGGCATGAACACTGAAGCTTTCTTT
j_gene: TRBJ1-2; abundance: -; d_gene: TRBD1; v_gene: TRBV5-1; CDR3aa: CASSSTGGGYGYTF; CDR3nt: TGCGCCAGCAGCTCCACAGGGGGCGGCTATGGCTACACCTTC
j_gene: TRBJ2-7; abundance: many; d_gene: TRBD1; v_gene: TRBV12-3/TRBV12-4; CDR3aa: CASSTGTGFYEQYF; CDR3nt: TGTGCCAGCAGCACCGGGACAGGTTTTTACGAGCAGTACTTC
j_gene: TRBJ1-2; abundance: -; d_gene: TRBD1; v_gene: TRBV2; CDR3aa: CASSRQRTGGRWGYTF; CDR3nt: TGTGCCAGCAGTCGGCAGCGGACAGGGGGCAGGTGGGGCTACACCTTC
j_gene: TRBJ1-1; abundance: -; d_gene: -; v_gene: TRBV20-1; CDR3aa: CSAEEGTEAFF; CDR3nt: TGCAGTGCTGAAGAGGGGACTGAAGCTTTCTTT
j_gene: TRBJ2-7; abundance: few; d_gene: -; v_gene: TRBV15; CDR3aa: CATSRERSEQYF; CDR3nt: TGTGCCACCAGCAGGGAAAGGAGCGAGCAGTACTTC
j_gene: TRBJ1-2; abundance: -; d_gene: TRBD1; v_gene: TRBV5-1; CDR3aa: CASSGWTGGSYGYTF; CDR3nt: TGCGCCAGCAGCGGATGGACAGGGGGGTCCTATGGCTACACCTTC
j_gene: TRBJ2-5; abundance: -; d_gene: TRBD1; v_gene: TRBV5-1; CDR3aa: CASSLRMDRAQETQYF; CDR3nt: TGCGCCAGCAGCTTAAGAATGGACAGGGCGCAAGAGACCCAGTACTTC
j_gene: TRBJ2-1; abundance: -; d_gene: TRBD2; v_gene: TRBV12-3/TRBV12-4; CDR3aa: CASSLMRAGYNEQFF; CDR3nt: TGTGCCAGCAGTTTAATGCGAGCGGGGTACAATGAGCAGTTCTTC
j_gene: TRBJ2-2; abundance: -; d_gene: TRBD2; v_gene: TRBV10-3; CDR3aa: CAITSGFSGMNTGELFF; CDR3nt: TGTGCCATCACCTCGGGGTTTAGCGGGATGAACACCGGGGAGCTGTTTTTT
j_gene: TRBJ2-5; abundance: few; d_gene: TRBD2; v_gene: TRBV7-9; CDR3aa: CAASPQAGDLLETQYF; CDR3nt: TGTGCCGCGTCCCCCCAGGCGGGGGATTTACTAGAGACCCAGTACTTC
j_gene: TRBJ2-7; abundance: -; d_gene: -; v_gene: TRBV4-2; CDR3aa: CASSLEGGGDRAYEQYF; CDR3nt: TGTGCCAGCAGCCTGGAAGGTGGCGGGGATCGGGCCTACGAGCAGTACTTC
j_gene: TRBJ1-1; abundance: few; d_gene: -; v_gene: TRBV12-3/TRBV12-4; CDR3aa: CASGRDGGAMAFF; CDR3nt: TGTGCCAGCGGTCGGGACGGGGGGGCGATGGCTTTCTTT
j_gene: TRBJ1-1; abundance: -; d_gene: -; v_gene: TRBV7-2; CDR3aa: CASSLGGLFTEAFF; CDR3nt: TGTGCCAGCAGCTTAGGGGGCCTATTCACTGAAGCTTTCTTT
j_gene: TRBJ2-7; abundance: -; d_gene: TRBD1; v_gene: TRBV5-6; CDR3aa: CASSSETGAYEQYF; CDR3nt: TGTGCCAGCAGCAGTGAGACAGGGGCCTACGAGCAGTACTTC
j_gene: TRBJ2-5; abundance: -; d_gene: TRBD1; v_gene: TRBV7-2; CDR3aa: CASSSDRGETQYF; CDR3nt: TGTGCCAGCAGCTCGGACAGGGGGGAGACCCAGTACTTC
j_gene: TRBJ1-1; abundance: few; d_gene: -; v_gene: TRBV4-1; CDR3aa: CASSQKAGNTEAFF; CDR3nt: TGCGCCAGCAGCCAGAAGGCCGGGAACACTGAAGCTTTCTTT
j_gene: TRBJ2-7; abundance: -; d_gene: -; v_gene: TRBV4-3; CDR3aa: CASSQDLETYEQYF; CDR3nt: TGCGCCAGCAGCCAAGATCTGGAGACCTACGAGCAGTACTTC
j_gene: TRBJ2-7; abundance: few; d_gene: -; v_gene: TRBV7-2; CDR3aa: CASSSLRGHEQYF; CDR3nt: TGTGCCAGCAGCTCGCTCCGGGGCCACGAGCAGTACTTC
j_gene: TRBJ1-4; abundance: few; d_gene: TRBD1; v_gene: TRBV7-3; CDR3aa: CASSYQGGEKLFF; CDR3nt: TGTGCCAGCAGTTATCAGGGGGGCGAAAAACTGTTTTTT
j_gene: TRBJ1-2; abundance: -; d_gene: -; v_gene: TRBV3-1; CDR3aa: CASSQEGWAFYGYTF; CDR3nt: TGTGCCAGCAGCCAAGAGGGCTGGGCTTTCTATGGCTACACCTTC
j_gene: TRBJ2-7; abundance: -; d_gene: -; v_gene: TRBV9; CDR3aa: CASSVGYGSYEQYF; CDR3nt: TGTGCCAGCAGCGTAGGTTACGGATCCTACGAGCAGTACTTC
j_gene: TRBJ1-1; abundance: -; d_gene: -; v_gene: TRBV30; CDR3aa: CAWSATFRTEAFF; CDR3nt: TGTGCCTGGAGTGCCACATTTAGGACAGAAGCTTTCTTT
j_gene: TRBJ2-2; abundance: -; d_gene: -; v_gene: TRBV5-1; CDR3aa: CASSLTGARELFF; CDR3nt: TGCGCCAGCAGCTTGACGGGGGCGAGGGAGCTGTTTTTT
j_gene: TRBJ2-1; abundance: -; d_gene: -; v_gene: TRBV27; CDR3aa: CASSFSAGQFYNEQFF; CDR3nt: TGTGCCAGCAGTTTTTCCGCGGGACAGTTCTACAATGAGCAGTTCTTC
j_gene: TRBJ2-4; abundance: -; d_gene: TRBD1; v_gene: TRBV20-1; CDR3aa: CSASRQGRAKNIQYF; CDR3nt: TGCAGTGCTTCAAGACAGGGGCGAGCCAAAAACATTCAGTACTTC
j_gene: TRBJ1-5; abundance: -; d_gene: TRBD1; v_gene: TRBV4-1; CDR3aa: CASSHALGQGRQPQHF; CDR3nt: TGCGCCAGCAGCCACGCCTTGGGACAGGGACGTCAGCCCCAGCATTTT
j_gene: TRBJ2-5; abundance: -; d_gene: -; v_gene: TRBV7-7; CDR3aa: CASSLNVGQETQYF; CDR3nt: TGTGCCAGCAGCCTTAATGTGGGCCAAGAGACCCAGTACTTC
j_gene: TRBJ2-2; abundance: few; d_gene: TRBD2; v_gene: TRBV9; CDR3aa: CASSVRGAGTGELFF; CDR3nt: TGTGCCAGCAGCGTGCGGGGGGCGGGAACCGGGGAGCTGTTTTTT
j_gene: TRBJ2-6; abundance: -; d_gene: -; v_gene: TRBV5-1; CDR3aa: CASSLRPDGANVLTF; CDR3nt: TGCGCCAGCAGCCTTAGACCAGACGGGGCCAACGTCCTGACTTTC
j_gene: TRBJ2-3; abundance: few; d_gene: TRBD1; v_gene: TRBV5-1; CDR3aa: CARTGQGRSPNTDTQYF; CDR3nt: TGCGCCAGGACGGGACAGGGTCGTTCTCCCAACACGGATACGCAGTATTTT
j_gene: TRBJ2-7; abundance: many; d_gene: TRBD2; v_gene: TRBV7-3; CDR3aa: CASSPGRGYEQYF; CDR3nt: TGTGCCAGCAGCCCGGGGAGGGGCTACGAGCAGTACTTC